Below, 8 T cell receptor beta chains from the same sample are listed, as sequenced in a study of response to subunit inactivated influenza vaccine (dated by TCRdb to 2017 to 2018). The library was prepared using RT-PCR. Sequencing was carried out with an Illumina HiSeq 2500. Starting from the raw public reads, TCRdb applied fastp trimming at Q25, assembled clones with MiXCR and retained in-frame beta chains. Merged by CDR3 protein, the rows form single entries marked with the most common genes and DNA. For this sample there are hundreds of thousands of distinct CDR3 sequences; 14% appear just once. Of the sample, 6% to 9.5% falls within the top ten clones. This specimen was PBMCs from blood, taken around 15 days before vaccination. These receptors originate from a man in his fifties or sixties who received an inactivated influenza vaccine. Donor details come from another sample of the same person, matched by shared clones.

A few counts support this clonotype. CDR3 sequence: CASSPPLADPSTDTQYF. CDR3 DNA: TGTGCCAGCAGCCCCCCCTTAGCGGACCCTAGCACAGATACGCAGTATTTT. The chain uses TRBV7-9 and TRBJ2-3; perhaps TRBD2 as D (6 bases). Germline CDR1 is SEHNR and CDR2 is FQNEAQ (reference sequence). The CDR3 extends over 17 amino acids. The germline V and J ends were trimmed by 5 bases and 0 bases, with 18 bases remaining between them.

This chain links TRBV6-5 with TRBJ1-6, with D perhaps TRBD1 (6 bases). CDR1 MNHEY and CDR2 SVGAGI come from the germline V gene. V shed 3 bases and J shed 4 bases, with 13 bases lying between them. This CDR3 region has 16 residues. Here the CDR3 DNA reads TGTGCCAGCAGTTATGGGCAGGGGCAGTATAATTCACCCCTCCACTTT. This gives the protein CASSYGQGQYNSPLHF.

The genes are TRBV11-1 and TRBJ1-1; D possibly corresponds to TRBD1 (6 bases). V gave up 4 bases and J gave up 1 base, with 10 bases separating them. The germline gives CDR1 SGHAT, CDR2 FQDESV (reference sequence). The length of the CDR3 is 14 residues. The CDR3, as DNA: TGTGCCAGCAGCTGGGACATATCGAACACTGAAGCTTTCTTT. It is translated as CASSWDISNTEAFF.

This sequence joins TRBV12-3 or TRBV12-4 and TRBJ2-3, with 7 positions matching TRBD1. This CDR3 contains 15 residues. Trimming cost V 2 bases and J 6 bases; bases outside gene matches: 8. In DNA form, the CDR3 reads TGTGCCAGCAGTTTATGGGGACAGCTGTCCGATACGCAGTATTTT. It codes for CASSLWGQLSDTQYF.

The chain employs TRBV12-3 or TRBV12-4 and TRBJ2-5; TRBD1 matches 7 bases. V trimming: 5 bases; J trimming: 0 bases; junction bases outside the gene matches: 9. The CDR3 is 16 residues long. DNA for the CDR3: TGTGCCAGCAGTATCGGGACAGCGCTTTACCAAGAGACCCAGTACTTC. This translates into CASSIGTALYQETQYF.

This clonotype came up many times. This chain uses TRBV15 with TRBJ2-3; D remains unclear. V lost 8 bases to trimming and J lost 4 bases, with 13 bases between them. The CDR3 sequence is 13 residues long. Germline lookup yields CDR1 LNHNV and CDR2 YYDKDF (reference sequence). Written as DNA, the CDR3 is TGTGCCACCGCGGAGCTGGTGCCAGATACGCAGTATTTT. This encodes CATAELVPDTQYF.

This clonotype has just a few counts. The chain is built from TRBV9 and TRBJ2-2; 12 positions match TRBD1. The ends lost 0 bases at V and 6 bases at J; junction bases unmatched: 3. The CDR3 sequence is 16 residues long. In germline, CDR1 is SGDLS, CDR2 YYNGEE. CDR3 sequence (DNA): TGTGCCAGCAGCGTAGCAGGGACAGGGGGCTCCGGGGAGCTGTTTTTT. Translated: CASSVAGTGGSGELFF.

The chain carries TRBV20-1 and TRBJ2-3, with TRBD1 matching over 7 bases. The CDR3 length is 16 residues. J lost 0 bases, V lost 0 bases, and 6 bases had no gene match. Germline V gives CDR1 DFQATT, CDR2 SNEGSKA (reference sequence). This chain's CDR3 is CSARDPGTASTDTQYF. The DNA for the CDR3 is TGCAGTGCTAGAGATCCCGGGACAGCAAGCACAGATACGCAGTATTTT.